Below, 9 T cell receptor beta chains from the same sample are listed, as sequenced in a study of beta chain features in type 1 diabetes. Reverse transcribing all isolated RNA meant expressed TCRB transcripts were sequenced. TCRdb's table, derived via immunoSEQ multiplex PCR, lists solely in-frame clones and lacks some. The sample lists under 95,000 clones; roughly 34% were seen once. The sample consisted of stem cell memory CD4+ T cells from blood. Every receptor here comes from a woman aged 18-35 years in good health.

This chain links TRBV4-1 with TRBJ1-5, with unresolved D. CDR1 is MGHRA, CDR2 YSYEKL, per germline. The CDR3 is made up of 16 amino acids. V lost 6 bases and J lost 0, with 15 bases in between. CDR3 residues: CASREVWSDSNQPQHF. In DNA form, the CDR3 reads TGCGCCAGCAGAGAGGTCTGGTCGGATAGCAATCAGCCCCAGCATTTT.

The J gene is TRBJ2-6, the V gene TRBV2; a weak D match, TRBD1 (6 bases). Per the germline V gene, CDR1 is SNHLY and CDR2 is FYNNEI. The length of the CDR3 is 14 residues. Trimming took 5 bases from V and 12 from J, leaving 17 bases between them. The chain's CDR3 is CASSPTTGIGVLTF. The DNA of the CDR3 is TGTGCCAGCAGTCCGACGACAGGAATAGGCGTCCTGACTTTC.

The V and J genes are TRBV7-2 and TRBJ2-3; TRBD2 agrees at 11 bases. CDR1 and CDR2 (germline): SGHTA, FQGNSA. The CDR3 runs 17 residues. Germline trimming cut 3 bases from V and 3 bases from J; bases unmatched to any gene: 8. For the CDR3, the DNA is TGTGCCAGCAGCTTTGCCCTTTTAGCGGGGGGGACAGATACGCAGTATTTT. As protein: CASSFALLAGGTDTQYF. Together with reference TRBV7-2 and TRBJ2-3, the CDR3 gives the full variable domain: GAGVSQSPSNKVTEKGKDVELRCDPISGHTALYWYRQSLGQGLEFLIYFQGNSAPDKSGLPSDRFSAERTGGSVSTLTIQRTQQEDSAVYLCASSFALLAGGTDTQYFGPGTRLTVL.

This clone was seen a few times. This chain joins TRBV19 and TRBJ2-5; no clear D. The length of the CDR3 is 11 residues. With 5 bases removed from V and 2 bases from J, the gap between germline ends came to 3 bases. In germline, CDR1 is LNHDA, CDR2 SQIVND (reference sequence). CDR3 coding DNA: TGTGCCAGTAGTCAACAAGAGACCCAGTACTTC. Its protein is CASSQQETQYF.

The V call is TRBV6-5, the J call TRBJ1-2; D is perhaps TRBD1 (6 bases). Germline loops: CDR1 MNHEY, CDR2 SVGAGI. V was cut by 2 bases and J by 4 bases, with 8 bases left in between. This CDR3 contains 13 residues. The DNA of the CDR3 is TGTGCCAGCAGTTACGACAGGTTCTATGGCTACACCTTC. Protein product: CASSYDRFYGYTF.

The sample holds many counts of this clone. The gene calls are TRBV7-2 and TRBJ2-3; D might be TRBD2 (6 bases). The CDR3 consists of 12 residues. CDR1 is SGHTA and CDR2 is FQGNSA in the germline V gene. V was pared by 4 bases and J by 6 bases, with 8 bases between. This CDR3 reads CASSSGGDTQYF. The DNA for the CDR3 is TGTGCCAGCAGCTCTGGGGGGGATACGCAGTATTTT. The entire variable domain, with the rest obtained from reference TRBV7-2 and TRBJ2-3, is as follows: GAGVSQSPSNKVTEKGKDVELRCDPISGHTALYWYRQSLGQGLEFLIYFQGNSAPDKSGLPSDRFSAERTGGSVSTLTIQRTQQEDSAVYLCASSSGGDTQYFGPGTRLTVL.

The rearrangement links TRBV27 to TRBJ2-5; D is possibly TRBD1 (6 bases). Trimming took off 3 bases at V and 5 bases at J, with 13 bases between the two ends. This CDR3 is built from 14 residues. CDR1 is MNHEY, CDR2 SMNVEV, per germline (reference sequence). CDR3 region: CASSLGQRGETQYF. DNA of the CDR3: TGTGCCAGCAGTTTGGGGCAGAGGGGGGAGACCCAGTACTTC.

V is TRBV6-1 and J is TRBJ1-5; D may be TRBD1 (6 bases). CDR3 length: 16 residues. Germline CDR1 and CDR2: MNHNS and SASEGT. V was clipped by 3 bases and J by 6 bases, with 18 bases between them. The CDR3 sequence is CASSEGARGLGQPQHF. The CDR3 nucleotides are TGTGCCAGCAGTGAGGGGGCGAGAGGGTTGGGTCAGCCCCAGCATTTT.

This clone turned up a few times. The chain uses TRBV23-1 and TRBJ1-6; D is unclear. TRBV23-1 is flagged as an ORF with uncertain function. Trimming stripped 9 bases from V and 0 bases from J, with 18 bases between. The CDR3 spans 17 residues. The DNA of the CDR3 is TGCGCCAGTTCGTTCGGAGCCGGGAGCTCCTATAATTCACCCCTCCACTTT. It is translated as CASSFGAGSSYNSPLHF.